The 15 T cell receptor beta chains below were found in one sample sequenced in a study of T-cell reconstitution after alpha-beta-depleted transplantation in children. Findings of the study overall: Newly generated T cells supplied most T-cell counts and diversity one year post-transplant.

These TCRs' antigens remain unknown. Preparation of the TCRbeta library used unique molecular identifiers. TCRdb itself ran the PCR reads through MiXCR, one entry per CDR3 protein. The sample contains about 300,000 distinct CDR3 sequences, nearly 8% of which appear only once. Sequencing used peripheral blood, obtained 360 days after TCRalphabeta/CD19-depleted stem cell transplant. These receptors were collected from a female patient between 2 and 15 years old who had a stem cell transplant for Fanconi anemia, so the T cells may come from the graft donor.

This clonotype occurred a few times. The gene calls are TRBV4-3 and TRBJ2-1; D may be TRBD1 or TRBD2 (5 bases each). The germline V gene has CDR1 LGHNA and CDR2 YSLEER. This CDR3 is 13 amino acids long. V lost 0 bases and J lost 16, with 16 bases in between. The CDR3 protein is CASSQDFGDACFF. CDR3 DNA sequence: TGCGCCAGCAGCCAAGATTTCGGGGACGCATGCTTCTTC.

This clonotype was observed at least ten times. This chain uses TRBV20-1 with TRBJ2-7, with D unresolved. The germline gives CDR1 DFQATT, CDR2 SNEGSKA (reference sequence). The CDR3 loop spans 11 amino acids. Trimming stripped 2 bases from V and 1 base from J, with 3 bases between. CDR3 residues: CSARRSYEQYF. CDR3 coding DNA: TGCAGTGCTAGACGTTCCTACGAGCAGTACTTC.

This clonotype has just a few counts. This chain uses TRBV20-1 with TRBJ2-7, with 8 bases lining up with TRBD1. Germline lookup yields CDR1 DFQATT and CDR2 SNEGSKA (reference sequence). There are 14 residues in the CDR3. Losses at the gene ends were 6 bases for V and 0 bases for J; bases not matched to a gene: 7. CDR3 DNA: TGCAGTGCCTTGGACAGGGAAATCTCCTACGAGCAGTACTTC. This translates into CSALDREISYEQYF.

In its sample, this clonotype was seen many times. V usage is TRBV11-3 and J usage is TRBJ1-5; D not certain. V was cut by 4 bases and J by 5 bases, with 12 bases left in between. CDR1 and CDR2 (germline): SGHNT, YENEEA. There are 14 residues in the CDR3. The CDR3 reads CASSSPRRDQPQHF. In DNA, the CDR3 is TGTGCCAGCAGCTCCCCGCGGCGGGATCAGCCCCAGCATTTT. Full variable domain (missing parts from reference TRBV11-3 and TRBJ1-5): EAGVVQSPRYKIIEKKQPVAFWCNPISGHNTLYWYLQNLGQGPELLIRYENEEAVDDSQLPKDRFSAERLKGVDSTLKIQPAELGDSAVYLCASSSPRRDQPQHFGDGTRLSIL.

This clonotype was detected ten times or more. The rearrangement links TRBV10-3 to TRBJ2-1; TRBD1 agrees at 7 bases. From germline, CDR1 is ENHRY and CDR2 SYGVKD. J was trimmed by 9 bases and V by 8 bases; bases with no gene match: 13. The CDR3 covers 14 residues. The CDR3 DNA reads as TGTGCCATCGGAGACAGGGCAATTTTGGTTGAGCAGTTCTTC. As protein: CAIGDRAILVEQFF.

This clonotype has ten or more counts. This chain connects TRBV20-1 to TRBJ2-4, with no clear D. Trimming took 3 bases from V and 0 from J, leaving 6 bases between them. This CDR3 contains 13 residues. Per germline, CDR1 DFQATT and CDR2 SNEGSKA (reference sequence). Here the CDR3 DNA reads TGCAGTGCTAGGGTTCTAGCCAAAAACATTCAGTACTTC. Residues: CSARVLAKNIQYF.

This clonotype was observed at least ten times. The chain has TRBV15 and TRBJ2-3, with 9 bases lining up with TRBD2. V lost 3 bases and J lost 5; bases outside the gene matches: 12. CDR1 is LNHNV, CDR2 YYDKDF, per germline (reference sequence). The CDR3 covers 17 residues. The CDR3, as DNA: TGTGCCACCAGCAGGCCCACGCGCGGGGGGGCCTTAGATACGCAGTATTTT. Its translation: CATSRPTRGGALDTQYF.

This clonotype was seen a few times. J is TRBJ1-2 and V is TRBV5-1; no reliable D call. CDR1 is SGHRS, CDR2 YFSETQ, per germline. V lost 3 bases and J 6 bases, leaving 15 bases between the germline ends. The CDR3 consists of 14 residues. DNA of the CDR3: TGCGCCAGCAGCTCTCCCCGGGGTTCCGATGGCTACACCTTC. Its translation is CASSSPRGSDGYTF.

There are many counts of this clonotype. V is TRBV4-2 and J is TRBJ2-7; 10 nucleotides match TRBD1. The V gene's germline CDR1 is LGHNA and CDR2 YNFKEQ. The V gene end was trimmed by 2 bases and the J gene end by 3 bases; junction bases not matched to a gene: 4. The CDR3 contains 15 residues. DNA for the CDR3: TGTGCCAGCAGCCAACCGGGACAGGGGATCTACGAGCAGTACTTC. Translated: CASSQPGQGIYEQYF.

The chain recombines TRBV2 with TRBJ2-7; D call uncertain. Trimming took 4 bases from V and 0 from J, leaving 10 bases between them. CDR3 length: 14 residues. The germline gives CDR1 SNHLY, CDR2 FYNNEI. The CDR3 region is CASSGTESSYEQYF. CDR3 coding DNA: TGTGCCAGCAGTGGAACAGAGAGCTCCTACGAGCAGTACTTC.

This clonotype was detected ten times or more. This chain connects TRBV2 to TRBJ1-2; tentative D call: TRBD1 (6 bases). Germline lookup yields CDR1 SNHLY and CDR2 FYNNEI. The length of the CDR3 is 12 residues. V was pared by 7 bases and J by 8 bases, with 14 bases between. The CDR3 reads CASTSEGGGYTF. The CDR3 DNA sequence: TGTGCCAGCACCTCGGAGGGGGGAGGCTACACCTTC. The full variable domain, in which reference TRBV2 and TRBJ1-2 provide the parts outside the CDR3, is EPEVTQTPSHQVTQMGQEVILRCVPISNHLYFYWYRQILGQKVEFLVSFYNNEISEKSEIFDDQFSVERPDGSNFTLKIRSTKLEDSAMYFCASTSEGGGYTFGSGTRLTVV.

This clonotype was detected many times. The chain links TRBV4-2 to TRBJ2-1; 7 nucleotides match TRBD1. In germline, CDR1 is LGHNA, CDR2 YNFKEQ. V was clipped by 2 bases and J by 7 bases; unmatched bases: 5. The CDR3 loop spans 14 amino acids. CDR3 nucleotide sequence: TGTGCCAGCAGCCAAAGACAGGGAAGGAATGAGCAGTTCTTC. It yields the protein CASSQRQGRNEQFF.

CDR3 in amino acids: CASTLAGGPGNEQFF. The CDR3 DNA sequence: TGTGCCAGCACACTAGCGGGAGGGCCAGGGAATGAGCAGTTCTTC. The chain couples TRBV2 to TRBJ2-1; 13 positions match TRBD2. V trimming: 7 bases; J trimming: 7 bases; junction bases outside the gene matches: 7. Germline CDR1 SNHLY, CDR2 FYNNEI. The CDR3 contains 15 residues.

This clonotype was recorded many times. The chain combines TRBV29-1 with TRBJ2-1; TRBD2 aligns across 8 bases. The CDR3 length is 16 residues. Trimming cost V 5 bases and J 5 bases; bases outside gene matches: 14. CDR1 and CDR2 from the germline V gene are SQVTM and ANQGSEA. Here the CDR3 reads CSVPQAYGGVNNEQFF. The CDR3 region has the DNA TGCAGCGTTCCCCAGGCTTACGGGGGGGTAAACAATGAGCAGTTCTTC.

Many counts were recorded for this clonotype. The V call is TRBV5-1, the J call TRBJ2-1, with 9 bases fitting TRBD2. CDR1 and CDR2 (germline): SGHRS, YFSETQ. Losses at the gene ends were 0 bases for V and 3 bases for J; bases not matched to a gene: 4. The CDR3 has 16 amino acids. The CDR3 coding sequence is TGCGCCAGCAGCTTGGGTCTAGCGGGACTCTACAATGAGCAGTTCTTC. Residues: CASSLGLAGLYNEQFF.